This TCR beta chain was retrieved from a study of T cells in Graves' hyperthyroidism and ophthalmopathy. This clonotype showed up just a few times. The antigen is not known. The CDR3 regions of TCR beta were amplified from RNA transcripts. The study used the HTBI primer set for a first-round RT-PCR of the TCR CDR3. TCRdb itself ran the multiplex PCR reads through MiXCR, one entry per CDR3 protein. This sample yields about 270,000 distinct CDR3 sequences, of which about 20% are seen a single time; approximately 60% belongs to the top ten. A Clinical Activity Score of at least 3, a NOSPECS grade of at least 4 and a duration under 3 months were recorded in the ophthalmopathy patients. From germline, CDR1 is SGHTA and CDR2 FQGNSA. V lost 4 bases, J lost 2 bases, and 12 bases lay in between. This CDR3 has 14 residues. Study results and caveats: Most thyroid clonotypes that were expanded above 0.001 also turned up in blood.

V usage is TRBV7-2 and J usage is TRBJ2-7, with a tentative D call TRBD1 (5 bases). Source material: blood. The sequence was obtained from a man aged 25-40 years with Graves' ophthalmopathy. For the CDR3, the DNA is TGTGCCAGCAGCTCTCCGGCAGGGCCCTACGAGCAGTACTTC. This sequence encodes CASSSPAGPYEQYF.